These 8 T cell receptor beta chains share one sample of origin, sequenced in a study of blood T cell repertoires in COVID-19. This table comes from immunoSEQ multiplex PCR, and its TCRdb copy is limited to in-frame clones, with some not included. The profile shows about 61,000 clones, around 89% of them singletons. The sample comprised peripheral blood. The receptors derive from a human donor in a cohort sampled during active COVID-19.

As regards this clone: This specimen includes other DNA sequences encoding the same CDR3. The V call is TRBV9, the J call TRBJ2-3, with 12 positions matching TRBD2. With 2 bases clipped from V and 0 bases from J, the junction kept 7 bases outside the gene matches. Germline V gene sequence: CDR1 SGDLS, CDR2 YYNGEE. The CDR3 runs 18 residues. CDR3 amino acids: CASSVAASGGGSTDTQYF. DNA of the CDR3: TGTGCCAGCAGCGTCGCGGCTAGCGGGGGGGGGAGCACAGATACGCAGTATTTT.

Only a few counts were recorded for this clone. V is TRBV3-1 (or the pseudogene TRBV3-2) and J is TRBJ1-4; no firm D call. Trimming shortened V by 2 bases and J by 4 bases, and 11 bases separated the two germline ends. The germline V gene has CDR1 LGHDT and CDR2 YNNKEL (reference sequence). The CDR3 loop spans 15 amino acids. The CDR3 spells CASSQQASLNEKLFF. In DNA, the CDR3 is TGTGCCAGCAGCCAACAAGCAAGCCTTAATGAAAAACTGTTTTTT.

This clone was recorded a few times. The CDR3 sequence: CASREGFGFTEAFF. In DNA form, the CDR3 reads TGTGCCAGCAGGGAGGGTTTTGGTTTCACTGAAGCTTTCTTT. The J gene is TRBJ1-1, the V gene TRBV3-1 (or the pseudogene TRBV3-2); D unclear. The germline V gene has CDR1 LGHDT and CDR2 YNNKEL (reference sequence). The ends were cut back, 6 bases at V and 4 bases at J, with 15 bases in the middle. This CDR3 contains 14 residues.

The genes are TRBV28 and TRBJ1-5; the D gene is possibly TRBD1 (5 bases). This CDR3 is built from 16 residues. Germline-derived CDR1 and CDR2 are MDHEN and SYDVKM. V shed 7 bases and J shed 2 bases, with 18 bases lying between them. CDR3 loop: CASTPGGVERNQPQHF. CDR3 coding DNA: TGTGCCAGCACACCGGGAGGGGTTGAGCGCAATCAGCCCCAGCATTTT. Full variable domain (rest looked up from reference TRBV28 and TRBJ1-5): DVKVTQSSRYLVKRTGEKVFLECVQDMDHENMFWYRQDPGLGLRLIYFSYDVKMKEKGDIPEGYSVSREKKERFSLILESASTNQTSMYLCASTPGGVERNQPQHFGDGTRLSIL.

The chain couples TRBV27 to TRBJ1-1; D ambiguous. The germline gives CDR1 MNHEY, CDR2 SMNVEV (reference sequence). V was pared by 2 bases and J by 1 base, with 11 bases between. This CDR3 contains 15 residues. The CDR3 region has the DNA TGTGCCAGCAGTTTAGCTCTCTTAGCGAACACTGAAGCTTTCTTT. Residues: CASSLALLANTEAFF.

The chain couples TRBV2 to TRBJ1-6, with no clear D. CDR1 is SNHLY, CDR2 FYNNEI, per germline. V lost 7 bases to trimming and J lost 0 bases, with 10 bases between them. The CDR3 length is 15 residues. This chain's CDR3 is CASILRSSYNSPLHF. The CDR3 nucleotides are TGTGCCAGCATTCTAAGGAGCTCCTATAATTCACCCCTCCACTTT. Full variable domain (missing parts from reference TRBV2 and TRBJ1-6): EPEVTQTPSHQVTQMGQEVILRCVPISNHLYFYWYRQILGQKVEFLVSFYNNEISEKSEIFDDQFSVERPDGSNFTLKIRSTKLEDSAMYFCASILRSSYNSPLHFGNGTRLTVT.

The chain recombines TRBV30 with TRBJ1-5, with D tentatively TRBD1 (6 bases). V lost 4 bases and J 11 bases, leaving 18 bases between the germline ends. Germline V gene lookup returns CDR1 GTSNPN and CDR2 SVGIG (reference sequence). This CDR3 has 13 residues. CDR3 in amino acids: CAWNSRGKPAQHF. CDR3 coding DNA: TGTGCCTGGAACAGCAGGGGCAAGCCCGCCCAGCATTTT. Drawing the rest from reference TRBV30 and TRBJ1-5, the complete variable domain is SQTIHQWPATLVQPVGSPLSLECTVEGTSNPNLYWYRQAAGRGLQLLFYSVGIGQISSEVPQNLSASRPQDRQFILSSKKLLLSDSGFYLCAWNSRGKPAQHFGDGTRLSIL.

The J gene is TRBJ1-2, the V gene TRBV6-2 or TRBV6-3; TRBD1 aligns across 11 bases. V lost 1 base to trimming and J lost 4 bases; unmatched junction nucleotides: 5. The CDR3 has 16 residues. Looked up from germline, CDR1 is MNHEY and CDR2 is SVGEGT. CDR3 sequence reads: CASSYFGQGASYGYTF. Here the CDR3 DNA reads TGTGCCAGCAGTTACTTCGGACAGGGGGCAAGCTATGGCTACACCTTC.